A single sample is the source of the 10 T cell receptor beta chains below, sequenced in a study of OX40 agonist ivuxolimab in advanced cancers. The method behind the library was the immunoSEQ multiplex PCR assay. TCRdb took this table from immuneACCESS and kept in-frame rearrangements with V and J called. Such tables lack part of the clones; where checked against another copy, unresolved V genes explain under half of the gap, and the rest is unexplained. The table for this sample lists fewer than 100,000 clones; approximately 86% of them were counted only once. Together, the top ten hold 1.5% to 2.5% of the sample. The starting material was CD4+ or CD8+ T cells sorted from blood, obtained in a trial of the OX40 agonist ivuxolimab. These receptors all come from an adult with an advanced solid tumor such as melanoma, head and neck, liver or kidney cancer.

This chain uses TRBV6-5 with TRBJ1-2; no definite D call. The CDR3 is 13 amino acids. Trimming cost V 5 bases and J 7 bases, with 14 bases left between them. CDR1 and CDR2 from the germline V gene are MNHEY and SVGAGI. The CDR3 DNA sequence: TGTGCCAGCAGTCAAAAAGCAGGTCGTGGCTACACCTTC. Encoded protein: CASSQKAGRGYTF.

The chain carries TRBV4-1 and TRBJ1-4; a possible D gene is TRBD1 (5 bases). Germline-derived CDR1 and CDR2 are MGHRA and YSYEKL. CDR3 size: 14 residues. Trimming left V 8 bases short and J 0 bases short, with 10 bases between. The CDR3 spells CASAMGATNEKLFF. The CDR3 nucleotides read TGCGCCAGCGCTATGGGGGCAACTAATGAAAAACTGTTTTTT.

The V and J genes are TRBV7-3 and TRBJ2-7; tentatively, D is TRBD1 or TRBD2 (5 bases each). This CDR3 is built from 14 residues. Germline-derived CDR1 and CDR2 are SGHTA and FQGTGA. Trimming cost V 3 bases and J 3 bases, with 12 bases left between them. The CDR3 is CASSFSRDHYEQYF. The CDR3 coding sequence is TGTGCCAGCAGCTTTAGCCGGGACCACTACGAGCAGTACTTC.

This chain uses TRBV4-2 with TRBJ1-1, with TRBD1 matching over 9 bases. Unmatched junction bases numbered 4, after V lost 3 bases and J lost 2 bases. Germline V gene sequence: CDR1 LGHNA, CDR2 YNFKEQ. The CDR3 runs 15 residues. DNA of the CDR3: TGTGCCAGCAGCCAGAACAGGGGGCGAAACACTGAAGCTTTCTTT. Translating gives CASSQNRGRNTEAFF.

The chain couples TRBV11-1 to TRBJ2-5; 11 nucleotides line up with TRBD1. The germline V gene has CDR1 SGHAT and CDR2 FQDESV (reference sequence). CDR3 length: 18 residues. The V and J ends lost 4 bases and 7 bases, in that order; junction bases with no gene match: 17. The CDR3 reads CASSYPWTRDRGDGTQYF. CDR3 DNA: TGTGCCAGCAGCTATCCCTGGACTCGGGACAGGGGGGATGGGACCCAGTACTTC.

This chain links TRBV27 with TRBJ1-5; D gene ambiguous. V was trimmed by 6 bases and J by 0 bases, leaving 12 bases between them. The CDR3 sequence is 15 residues long. Germline values: CDR1 MNHEY, CDR2 SMNVEV (reference sequence). The CDR3 nucleotides read TGTGCCAGCAGGCCGACGGTAAATAGCAATCAGCCCCAGCATTTT. It yields the protein CASRPTVNSNQPQHF.

In nucleotides, the CDR3 is TGTGCCAGCAGCTTCGGGAACACCTACGAGCAGTACTTC. This sequence encodes CASSFGNTYEQYF. This sequence joins TRBV7-9 and TRBJ2-7, with a tentative D call TRBD2 (5 bases). V gave up 3 bases and J gave up 2 bases, with 8 bases separating them. Germline V gene data show CDR1 as SEHNR and CDR2 as FQNEAQ (reference sequence). The CDR3 is 13 amino acids.

The chain uses TRBV6-1 and TRBJ1-1; maybe TRBD1 (5 bases). Germline V gives CDR1 MNHNS, CDR2 SASEGT. Trimming removed 7 bases from V and 1 base from J, with 10 bases in between. This CDR3 contains 13 residues. Here the CDR3 reads CASNRGPNTEAFF. The CDR3 bases are TGTGCCAGCAATCGGGGACCGAACACTGAAGCTTTCTTT.

The sample holds a few counts of this clone. The chain couples TRBV19 to TRBJ1-5; 7 bases align to TRBD1. Germline V gene data show CDR1 as LNHDA and CDR2 as SQIVND (reference sequence). With 7 bases clipped from V and 0 bases from J, the junction kept 6 bases outside the gene matches. The CDR3 consists of 15 residues. The DNA for the CDR3 is TGTGCCAGTACCGAGGGGGCTGGTAGCAATCAGCCCCAGCATTTT. It yields the protein CASTEGAGSNQPQHF.

V usage is TRBV6-5 and J usage is TRBJ1-1; a possible D gene is TRBD1 (6 bases). Trimming shortened V by 3 bases and J by 6 bases, and 11 bases separated the two germline ends. Looked up from germline, CDR1 is MNHEY and CDR2 is SVGAGI. CDR3 length: 13 amino acids. Here the CDR3 reads CASSYNREAEAFF. The CDR3 DNA is TGTGCCAGCAGTTATAACAGGGAGGCTGAAGCTTTCTTT.